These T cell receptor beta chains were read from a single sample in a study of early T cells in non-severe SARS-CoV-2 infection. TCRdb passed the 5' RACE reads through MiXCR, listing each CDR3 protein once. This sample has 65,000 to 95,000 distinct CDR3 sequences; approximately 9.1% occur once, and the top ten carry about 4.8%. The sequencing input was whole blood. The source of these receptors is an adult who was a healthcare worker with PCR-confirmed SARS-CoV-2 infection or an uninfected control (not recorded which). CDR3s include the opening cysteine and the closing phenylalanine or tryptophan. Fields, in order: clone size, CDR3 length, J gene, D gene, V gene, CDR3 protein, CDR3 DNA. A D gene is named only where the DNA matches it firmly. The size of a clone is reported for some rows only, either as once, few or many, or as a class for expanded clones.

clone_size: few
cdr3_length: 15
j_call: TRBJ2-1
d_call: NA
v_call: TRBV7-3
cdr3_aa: CASSLLASSTDEQFF
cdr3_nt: TGTGCCAGCAGCTTATTGGCTTCCTCCACAGATGAGCAGTTCTTC

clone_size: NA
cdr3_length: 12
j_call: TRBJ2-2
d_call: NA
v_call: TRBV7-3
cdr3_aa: CASSLVLGELFF
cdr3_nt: TGTGCCAGCAGCTTAGTTCTCGGGGAGCTGTTTTTT

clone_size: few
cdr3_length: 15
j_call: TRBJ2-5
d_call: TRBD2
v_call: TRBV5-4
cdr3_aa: CASSFPSGGQETQYF
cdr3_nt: TGTGCCAGCAGCTTCCCTAGCGGAGGCCAAGAGACCCAGTACTTC

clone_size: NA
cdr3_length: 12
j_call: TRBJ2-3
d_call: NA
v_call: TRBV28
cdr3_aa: CASRNPADTQYF
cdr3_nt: TGTGCCAGCAGGAACCCTGCAGATACGCAGTATTTT

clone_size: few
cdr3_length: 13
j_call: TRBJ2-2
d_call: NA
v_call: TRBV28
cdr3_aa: CASRWGGSGELFF
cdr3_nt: TGTGCCAGCAGGTGGGGCGGGTCCGGGGAGCTGTTTTTT

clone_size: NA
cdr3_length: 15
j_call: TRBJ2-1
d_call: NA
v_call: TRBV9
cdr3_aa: CASSVSADYYNEQFF
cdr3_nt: TGTGCCAGCAGCGTATCGGCTGACTACTACAATGAGCAGTTCTTC

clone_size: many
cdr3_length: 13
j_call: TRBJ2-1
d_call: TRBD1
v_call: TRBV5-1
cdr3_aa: CASSSPTGHEQFF
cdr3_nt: TGCGCCAGCAGCTCACCGACAGGGCATGAGCAGTTCTTC

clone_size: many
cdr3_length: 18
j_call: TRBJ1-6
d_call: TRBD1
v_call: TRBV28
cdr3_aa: CASSSRITGTGLNSPLHF
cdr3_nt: TGTGCCAGCAGTTCGCGGATTACCGGGACAGGGCTTAATTCACCCCTCCACTTT

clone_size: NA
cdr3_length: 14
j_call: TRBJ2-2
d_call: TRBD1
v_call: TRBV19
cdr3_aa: CASTRQGYTGELFF
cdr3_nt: TGTGCCAGTACCAGACAGGGGTACACCGGGGAGCTGTTTTTT

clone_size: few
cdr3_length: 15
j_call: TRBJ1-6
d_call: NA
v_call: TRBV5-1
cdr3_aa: CASSTLTEPNSPLHF
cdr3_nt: TGCGCCAGCAGCACCCTGACAGAACCTAATTCACCCCTCCACTTT

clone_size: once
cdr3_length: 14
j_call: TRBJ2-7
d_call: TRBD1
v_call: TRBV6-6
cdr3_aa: CASSYGTDSYEQYF
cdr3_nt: TGTGCCAGCAGTTACGGGACAGATTCCTACGAGCAGTACTTC

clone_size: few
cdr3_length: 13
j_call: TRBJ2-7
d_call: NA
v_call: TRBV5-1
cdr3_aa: CASSLGQFYEQYF
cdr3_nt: TGCGCCAGCAGCTTAGGACAGTTCTACGAGCAGTACTTC

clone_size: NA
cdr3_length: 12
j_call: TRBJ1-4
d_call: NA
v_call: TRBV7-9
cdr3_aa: CASSLGGIKLFF
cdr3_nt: TGTGCCAGCAGCTTAGGGGGGATAAAACTGTTTTTT

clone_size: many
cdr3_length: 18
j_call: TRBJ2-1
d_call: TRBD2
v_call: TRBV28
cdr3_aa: CASSLWSLGGRAVNEQFF
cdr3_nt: TGTGCCAGCAGTTTATGGTCCCTGGGCGGGAGGGCAGTCAATGAGCAGTTCTTC

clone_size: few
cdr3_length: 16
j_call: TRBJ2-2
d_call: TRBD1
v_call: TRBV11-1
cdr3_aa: CASSPRDRRNTGELFF
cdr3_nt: TGTGCCAGCAGCCCTCGGGACAGGAGGAACACCGGGGAGCTGTTTTTT

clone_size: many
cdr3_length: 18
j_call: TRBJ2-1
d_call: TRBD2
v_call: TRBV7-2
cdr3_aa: CASSRGLAGWSSYNEQFF
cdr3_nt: TGTGCCAGCAGCCGTGGACTAGCGGGCTGGAGCTCCTACAATGAGCAGTTCTTC

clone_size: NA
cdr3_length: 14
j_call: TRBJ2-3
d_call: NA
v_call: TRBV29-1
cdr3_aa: CSVVGRSSTDTQYF
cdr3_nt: TGCAGCGTTGTGGGCAGATCTAGCACAGATACGCAGTATTTT

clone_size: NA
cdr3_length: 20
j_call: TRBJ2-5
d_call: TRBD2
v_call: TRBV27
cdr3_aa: CASSFSPVGGRTLWEETQYF
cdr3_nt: TGTGCCAGCAGTTTCTCCCCTGTGGGCGGGAGAACCCTTTGGGAGGAGACCCAGTACTTC

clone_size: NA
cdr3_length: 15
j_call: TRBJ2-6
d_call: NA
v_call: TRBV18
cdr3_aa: CASSPQSSGANVLTF
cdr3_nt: TGTGCCAGCTCACCTCAGAGCTCTGGGGCCAACGTCCTGACTTTC

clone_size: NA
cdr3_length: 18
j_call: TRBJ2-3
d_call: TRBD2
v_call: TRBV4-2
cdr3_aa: CASSYTPGTSGSRDTQYF
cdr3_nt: TGTGCCAGCAGCTATACCCCCGGGACTAGCGGGAGTCGGGATACGCAGTATTTT

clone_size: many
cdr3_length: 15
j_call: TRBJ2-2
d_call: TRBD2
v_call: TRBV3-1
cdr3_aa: CASSRGGSRTGELFF
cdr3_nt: TGTGCCAGCAGCCGAGGCGGGAGTCGGACCGGGGAGCTGTTTTTT

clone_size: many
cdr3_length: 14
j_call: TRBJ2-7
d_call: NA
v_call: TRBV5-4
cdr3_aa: CASSARTESYEQYF
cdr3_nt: TGTGCCAGCAGCGCCCGGACGGAGAGCTACGAGCAGTACTTC

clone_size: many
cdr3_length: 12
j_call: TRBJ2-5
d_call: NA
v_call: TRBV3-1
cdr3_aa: CASSQAGETQYF
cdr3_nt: TGTGCCAGCAGCCAAGCAGGAGAGACCCAGTACTTC

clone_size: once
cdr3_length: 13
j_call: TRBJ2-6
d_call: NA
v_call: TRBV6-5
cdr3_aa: CVSSRSGANVLTF
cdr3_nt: TGTGTCAGCAGTCGCAGTGGGGCCAACGTCCTGACTTTC

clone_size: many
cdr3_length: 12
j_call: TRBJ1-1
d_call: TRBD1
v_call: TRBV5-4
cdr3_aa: CASSLAGGEAFF
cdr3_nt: TGTGCCAGCAGCTTGGCAGGGGGCGAAGCTTTCTTT

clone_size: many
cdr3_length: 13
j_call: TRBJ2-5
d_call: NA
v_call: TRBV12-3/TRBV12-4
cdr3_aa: CASSSERSETQYF
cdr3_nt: TGTGCCAGCAGCTCTGAGAGATCAGAGACCCAGTACTTC

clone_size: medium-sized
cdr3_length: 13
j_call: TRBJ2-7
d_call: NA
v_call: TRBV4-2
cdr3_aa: CASSQGNGVKQYF
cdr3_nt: TGTGCCAGCAGCCAAGGGAATGGGGTGAAGCAGTACTTC

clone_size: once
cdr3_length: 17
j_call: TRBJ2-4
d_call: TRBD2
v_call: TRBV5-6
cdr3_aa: CASSERTSGTHKNIQYF
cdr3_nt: TGTGCCAGCAGCGAACGTACTAGCGGGACCCACAAAAACATTCAGTACTTC

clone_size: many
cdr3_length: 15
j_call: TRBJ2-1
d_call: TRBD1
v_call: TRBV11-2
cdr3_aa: CASSLSGQTYNEQFF
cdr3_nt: TGTGCCAGCAGCTTATCGGGACAGACCTACAATGAGCAGTTCTTC

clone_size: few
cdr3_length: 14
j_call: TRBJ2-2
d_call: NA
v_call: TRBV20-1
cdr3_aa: CSARDRTRAGELFF
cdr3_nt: TGCAGTGCTAGAGATAGGACTCGGGCCGGGGAGCTGTTTTTT

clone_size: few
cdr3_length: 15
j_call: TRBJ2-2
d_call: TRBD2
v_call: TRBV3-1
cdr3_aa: CASSQKLAIAGELFF
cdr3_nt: TGTGCCAGCAGCCAAAAACTAGCGATAGCCGGGGAGCTGTTTTTT

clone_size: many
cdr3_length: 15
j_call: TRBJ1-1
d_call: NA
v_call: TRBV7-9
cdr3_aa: CASSLEEPLNTEAFF
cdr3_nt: TGTGCCAGCAGCTTGGAGGAGCCCCTGAACACTGAAGCTTTCTTT

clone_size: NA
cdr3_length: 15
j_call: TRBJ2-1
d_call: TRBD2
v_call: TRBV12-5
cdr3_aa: CASGAGLAGGDEQFF
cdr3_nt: TGTGCTAGTGGTGCGGGACTAGCGGGAGGCGATGAGCAGTTCTTC

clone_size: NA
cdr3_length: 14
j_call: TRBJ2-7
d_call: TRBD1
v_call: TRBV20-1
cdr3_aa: CSAPGTGSSYEQYF
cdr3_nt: TGCAGTGCTCCCGGGACAGGAAGCTCCTACGAGCAGTACTTC

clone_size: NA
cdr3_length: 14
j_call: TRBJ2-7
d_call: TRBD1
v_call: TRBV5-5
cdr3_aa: CASSRTGAGNEQYF
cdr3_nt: TGTGCCAGCAGTAGGACAGGGGCGGGAAACGAGCAGTACTTC

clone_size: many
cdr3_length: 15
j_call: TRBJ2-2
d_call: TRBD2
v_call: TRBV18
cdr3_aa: CASSPPKREFLKLFF
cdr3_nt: TGTGCCAGCTCACCACCTAAGCGGGAGTTTTTGAAGCTGTTTTTT

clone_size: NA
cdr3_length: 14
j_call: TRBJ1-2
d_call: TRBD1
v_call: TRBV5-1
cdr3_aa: CASRPQGANYGYTF
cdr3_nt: TGCGCCAGCAGACCTCAGGGGGCGAACTATGGCTACACCTTC

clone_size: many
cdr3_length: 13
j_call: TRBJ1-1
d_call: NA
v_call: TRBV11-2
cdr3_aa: CASSLNRNTEAFF
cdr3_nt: TGTGCCAGCAGCTTGAACAGGAACACTGAAGCTTTCTTT

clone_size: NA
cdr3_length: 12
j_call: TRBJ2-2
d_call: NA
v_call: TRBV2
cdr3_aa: CASSGGIGELFF
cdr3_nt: TGTGCCAGCAGTGGAGGAATAGGGGAGCTGTTTTTT

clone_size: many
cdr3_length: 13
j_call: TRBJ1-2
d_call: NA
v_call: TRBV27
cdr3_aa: CASSSGVDYGYTF
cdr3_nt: TGTGCCAGCAGTTCCGGGGTTGACTATGGCTACACCTTC

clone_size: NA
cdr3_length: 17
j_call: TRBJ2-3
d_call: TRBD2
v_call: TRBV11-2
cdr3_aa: CASSLDGGAGVSNTQYF
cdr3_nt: TGTGCCAGCAGCTTAGATGGTGGAGCGGGAGTATCGAATACGCAGTATTTT

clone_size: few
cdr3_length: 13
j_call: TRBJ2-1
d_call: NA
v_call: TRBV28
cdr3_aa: CASRVADYQEQFF
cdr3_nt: TGTGCCAGCAGGGTAGCGGACTACCAGGAGCAGTTCTTC

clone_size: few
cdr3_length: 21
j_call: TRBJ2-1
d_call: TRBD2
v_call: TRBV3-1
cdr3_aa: CASSQRLSGTSGRVRSNEQFF
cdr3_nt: TGTGCCAGCAGCCAACGCCTCTCCGGGACTAGCGGGAGGGTTCGGTCGAATGAGCAGTTCTTC

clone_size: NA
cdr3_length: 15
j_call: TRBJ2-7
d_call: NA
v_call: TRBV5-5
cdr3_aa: CASSSSTGVFYEQYF
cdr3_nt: TGTGCCAGCAGCTCGTCGACAGGAGTGTTCTACGAGCAGTACTTC

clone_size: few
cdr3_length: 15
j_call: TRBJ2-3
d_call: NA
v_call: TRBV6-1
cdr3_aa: CASSQPGLSTDTQYF
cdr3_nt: TGTGCCAGCAGTCAACCGGGACTTTCCACAGATACGCAGTATTTT

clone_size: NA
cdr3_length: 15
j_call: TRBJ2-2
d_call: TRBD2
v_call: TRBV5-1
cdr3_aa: CASSLRLADTGELFF
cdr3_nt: TGCGCCAGCAGCCTGAGACTAGCGGACACCGGGGAGCTGTTTTTT

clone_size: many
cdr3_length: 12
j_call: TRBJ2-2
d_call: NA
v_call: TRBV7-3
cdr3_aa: CASSRGTGELFF
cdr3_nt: TGTGCCAGCAGCCGGGGCACCGGGGAGCTGTTTTTT

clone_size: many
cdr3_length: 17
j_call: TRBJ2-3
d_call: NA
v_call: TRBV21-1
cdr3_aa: CASNPKAPPGSTDTQYF
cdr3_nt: TGTGCCAGCAACCCCAAAGCGCCCCCGGGCAGCACAGATACGCAGTATTTT

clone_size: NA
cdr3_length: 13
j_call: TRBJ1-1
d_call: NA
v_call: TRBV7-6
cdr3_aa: CASSRQKRPEAFF
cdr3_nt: TGTGCCAGCAGCCGCCAGAAGCGGCCTGAAGCTTTCTTT

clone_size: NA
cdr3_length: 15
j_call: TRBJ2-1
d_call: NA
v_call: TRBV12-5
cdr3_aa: CASGSGGPSGNEQFF
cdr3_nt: TGTGCTAGTGGTTCCGGAGGGCCTTCGGGCAATGAGCAGTTCTTC

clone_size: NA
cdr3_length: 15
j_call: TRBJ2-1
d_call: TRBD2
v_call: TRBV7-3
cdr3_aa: CASSLGLAGVDEQFF
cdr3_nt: TGTGCCAGCAGCCTGGGACTAGCGGGAGTAGATGAGCAGTTCTTC

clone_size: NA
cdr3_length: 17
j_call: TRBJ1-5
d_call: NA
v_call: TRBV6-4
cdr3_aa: CASSVRVRQSGNQPQHF
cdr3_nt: TGTGCCAGCAGTGTTCGGGTGCGACAGTCGGGCAATCAGCCCCAGCATTTT

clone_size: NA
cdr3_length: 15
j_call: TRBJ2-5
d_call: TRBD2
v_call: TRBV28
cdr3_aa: CASSSHAGEIETQYF
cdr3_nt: TGTGCCAGCAGTTCTCACGCGGGGGAAATAGAGACCCAGTACTTC

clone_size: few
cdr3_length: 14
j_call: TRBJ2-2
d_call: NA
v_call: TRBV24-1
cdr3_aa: CATSDLSETGELFF
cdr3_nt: TGTGCCACCAGTGATTTGTCAGAAACCGGGGAGCTGTTTTTT

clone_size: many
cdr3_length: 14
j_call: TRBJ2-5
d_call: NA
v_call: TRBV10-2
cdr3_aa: CASSESLASETQYF
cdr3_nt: TGCGCCAGCAGTGAGTCGTTGGCGTCAGAGACCCAGTACTTC